The TCR beta chain described here comes from a study of T-cell memory formation after mild COVID-19. Only a few counts were recorded for this clonotype. V shed 4 bases and J shed 8 bases, with 15 bases lying between them. Per the germline V gene, CDR1 is KGHDR and CDR2 is SFDVKD. The CDR3 totals 14 residues. Libraries for TCRalpha and TCRbeta carried sample barcodes and unique molecular identifiers via 5'RACE. TCRdb called the 5' RACE reads again in MiXCR, with one record for every CDR3 protein. This table holds about 610,000 distinct CDR3 sequences, 15% to 20% found once. The specimen was PBMCs or a T cell subset sorted from them (not recorded which). The chain carries TRBV24-1 and TRBJ2-3; D is undetermined. The receptor comes from an adult woman who had mild COVID-19 (a few samples of this study predate the infection). Cell type and time point are not known. The DNA for the CDR3 is TGTGCCACCAGTGACCGCCCGACACCCGCTACGCAGTATTTT. Translating it yields CATSDRPTPATQYF.